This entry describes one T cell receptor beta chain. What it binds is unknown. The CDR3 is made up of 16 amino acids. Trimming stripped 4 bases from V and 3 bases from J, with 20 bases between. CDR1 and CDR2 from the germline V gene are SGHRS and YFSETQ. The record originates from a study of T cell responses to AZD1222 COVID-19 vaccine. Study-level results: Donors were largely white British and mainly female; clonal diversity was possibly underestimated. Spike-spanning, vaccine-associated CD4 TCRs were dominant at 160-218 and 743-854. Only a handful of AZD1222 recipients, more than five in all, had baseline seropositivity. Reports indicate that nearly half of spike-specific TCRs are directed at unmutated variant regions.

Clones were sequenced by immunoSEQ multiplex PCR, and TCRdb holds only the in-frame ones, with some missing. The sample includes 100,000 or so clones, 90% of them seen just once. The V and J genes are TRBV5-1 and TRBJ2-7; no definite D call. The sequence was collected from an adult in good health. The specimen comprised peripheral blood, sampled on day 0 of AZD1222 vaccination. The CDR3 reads CASSRSPHILIYEQYF. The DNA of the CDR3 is TGCGCCAGCAGCAGGTCCCCCCACATATTGATCTACGAGCAGTACTTC. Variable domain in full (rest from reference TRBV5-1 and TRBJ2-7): KAGVTQTPRYLIKTRGQQVTLSCSPISGHRSVSWYQQTPGQGLQFLFEYFSETQRNKGNFPGRFSGRQFSNSRSEMNVSTLELGDSALYLCASSRSPHILIYEQYFGPGTRLTVT.